The next 20 T cell receptor beta chains were all read from a single sample in a study of blood T cell repertoires in COVID-19. Some clones are missing from TCRdb's copy, which holds only in-frame ones; the method was immunoSEQ multiplex PCR. The top ten clones hold roughly 3.9% of a sample with about 170,000 clones, approximately 90% of them seen once. Source material: peripheral blood. The receptors here all came from a man between 18 and 35 years old with active or convalescent COVID-19.

This clone has just a few counts. This sequence joins TRBV7-9 and TRBJ1-5; D gene ambiguous. Trimming took off 0 bases at V and 6 bases at J, with 6 bases between the two ends. The CDR3 length is 13 residues. Germline V CDR1 and CDR2: SEHNR, FQNEAQ (reference sequence). CDR3 in DNA: TGTGCCAGCAGCTTAGCGGGGAGTCAGCCCCAGCATTTT. This codes for CASSLAGSQPQHF.

The rearrangement joins TRBV7-8 to TRBJ1-2; D possibly corresponds to TRBD1 (5 bases). Looked up from germline, CDR1 is SGHVS and CDR2 is FQNEAQ. V lost 4 bases and J 7 bases, leaving 16 bases between the germline ends. The CDR3 is 14 residues long. The CDR3 DNA follows: TGTGCCAGCAGCTCGAGATTTGGGGCGCCTGGCTACACCTTC. Protein sequence: CASSSRFGAPGYTF.

The chain carries TRBV6-5 and TRBJ2-3; no reliable D call. Trimming shortened V by 6 bases and J by 6 bases, and 16 bases separated the two germline ends. This CDR3 is built from 14 residues. CDR1 and CDR2 (germline): MNHEY, SVGAGI. The CDR3 nucleotides read TGTGCCAGCAGAGTTAGCAAACCTGGGGATACGCAGTATTTT. The encoded protein is CASRVSKPGDTQYF.

The rearrangement joins TRBV9 to TRBJ2-1; D is perhaps TRBD1 (5 bases). V gave up 5 bases and J gave up 10 bases, with 13 bases separating them. CDR1 is SGDLS and CDR2 is YYNGEE in the germline V gene. This CDR3 has 12 residues. The CDR3 region is CASSEQEWEQFF. CDR3 DNA: TGTGCCAGCAGTGAACAGGAATGGGAGCAGTTCTTC.

V is TRBV3-1 (or the pseudogene TRBV3-2) and J is TRBJ1-2; D uncertain. V was trimmed by 4 bases and J by 4 bases, leaving 7 bases between them. There are 12 residues in the CDR3. Per germline, CDR1 LGHDT and CDR2 YNNKEL (reference sequence). The CDR3 loop reads CASSPRGYGYTF. CDR3 sequence (DNA): TGTGCCAGCAGCCCGAGAGGCTATGGCTACACCTTC.

This clone has just a few counts. The chain joins TRBV7-9 to TRBJ2-5; 7 nucleotides match TRBD2. Looked up from germline, CDR1 is SEHNR and CDR2 is FQNEAQ (reference sequence). V trimming: 1 base; J trimming: 4 bases; junction bases outside the gene matches: 6. The CDR3 loop spans 15 amino acids. The CDR3 bases are TGTGCCAGCAGCTTAGAAAGTGGGAGGGGAGAGACCCAGTACTTC. Its translation: CASSLESGRGETQYF.

The CDR3: CATSDFKQGNYGYTF. The CDR3 nucleotides read TGTGCCACCAGTGATTTTAAGCAGGGGAACTATGGCTACACCTTC. This chain uses TRBV24-1 with TRBJ1-2; D is perhaps TRBD1 (6 bases). Germline CDR1 is KGHDR and CDR2 is SFDVKD. V lost 1 base to trimming and J lost 2 bases, with 10 bases between them. CDR3 size: 15 residues.

The chain carries TRBV4-2 and TRBJ1-1; D is undetermined. CDR3 length: 11 residues. Germline V gives CDR1 LGHNA, CDR2 YNFKEQ. The V and J ends lost 3 bases and 4 bases respectively, with 3 bases between them. As DNA, the CDR3 is TGTGCCAGCAGCCACGGCACTGAAGCTTTCTTT. Its protein product is CASSHGTEAFF.

This rearrangement joins TRBV7-2 to TRBJ2-3, with D unclear. The length of the CDR3 is 15 residues. In germline, CDR1 is SGHTA, CDR2 FQGNSA. V was clipped by 5 bases and J by 4 bases, with 16 bases between them. The CDR3 DNA reads as TGTGCCAGCAGCCCCGGAGCTAGTTTCTCAGATACGCAGTATTTT. This translates into CASSPGASFSDTQYF.

The V and J genes are TRBV27 and TRBJ2-2; D is unclear. Trimming took 6 bases from V and 1 from J, leaving 9 bases between them. The CDR3 extends over 14 amino acids. The germline gives CDR1 MNHEY, CDR2 SMNVEV (reference sequence). For the CDR3, the DNA is TGTGCCAGCAGAATCGGTGTGAACACCGGGGAGCTGTTTTTT. It is translated as CASRIGVNTGELFF.

The V gene is TRBV28, the J gene TRBJ1-1; maybe TRBD1 (6 bases). Germline V gene sequence: CDR1 MDHEN, CDR2 SYDVKM. Trimming cost V 3 bases and J 1 base, with 33 bases left between them. The CDR3 consists of 22 residues. CDR3 DNA: TGTGCCAGCAGTTTCCCCATCGAACGGAGGGGGGGAAGGGTAGTTACGAACACTGAAGCTTTCTTT. Translating it yields CASSFPIERRGGRVVTNTEAFF. Using reference TRBV28 and TRBJ1-1 for the parts outside the CDR3, the full variable domain is DVKVTQSSRYLVKRTGEKVFLECVQDMDHENMFWYRQDPGLGLRLIYFSYDVKMKEKGDIPEGYSVSREKKERFSLILESASTNQTSMYLCASSFPIERRGGRVVTNTEAFFGQGTRLTVV.

The chain links TRBV5-1 to TRBJ1-1; possible D gene TRBD1, 6 bases. The CDR3 is 15 residues long. The V gene lost 2 bases and the J gene lost 0 bases, with 11 bases spanning the gap. In germline, CDR1 is SGHRS, CDR2 YFSETQ. This CDR3 is CASSFRGALNTEAFF. As DNA, the CDR3 is TGCGCCAGCAGCTTTCGGGGGGCGCTGAACACTGAAGCTTTCTTT. Looking up the rest from reference TRBV5-1 and TRBJ1-1 gives the full variable domain: KAGVTQTPRYLIKTRGQQVTLSCSPISGHRSVSWYQQTPGQGLQFLFEYFSETQRNKGNFPGRFSGRQFSNSRSEMNVSTLELGDSALYLCASSFRGALNTEAFFGQGTRLTVV.

Only a few counts were recorded for this clone. Other DNA sequences within the sample encode an identical CDR3. The chain employs TRBV30 and TRBJ1-5; possibly TRBD1 for D (5 bases). The CDR3 spans 13 residues. Trimming took off 0 bases at V and 2 bases at J, with 5 bases between the two ends. From germline, CDR1 is GTSNPN and CDR2 SVGIG (reference sequence). The CDR3 spells CAWSVQGNQPQHF. The CDR3 region has the DNA TGTGCCTGGAGTGTACAGGGCAATCAGCCCCAGCATTTT.

The V and J genes are TRBV18 and TRBJ1-2, with D possibly being TRBD1 (6 bases). This CDR3 contains 17 residues. Germline assignment: CDR1 KGHSH and CDR2 LQKENI. The V end was cut by 0 bases, the J end by 2 bases, with 16 bases between. CDR3 amino acids: CASSPPGRGQSNYGYTF. The CDR3 DNA reads as TGTGCCAGCTCACCACCGGGCAGGGGCCAATCGAACTATGGCTACACCTTC.

The CDR3, as DNA: TGCGCCAGCAGCTTGGCCCCGACAGGAGGCAGTGCTGAAGCTTTCTTT. This sequence encodes CASSLAPTGGSAEAFF. V and J are TRBV5-1 and TRBJ1-1, with D perhaps TRBD1 (6 bases). Trimming cost V 0 bases and J 6 bases, with 18 bases left between them. CDR3 length: 16 amino acids. Germline V CDR1 and CDR2: SGHRS, YFSETQ. The entire variable domain, with the rest obtained from reference TRBV5-1 and TRBJ1-1, is as follows: KAGVTQTPRYLIKTRGQQVTLSCSPISGHRSVSWYQQTPGQGLQFLFEYFSETQRNKGNFPGRFSGRQFSNSRSEMNVSTLELGDSALYLCASSLAPTGGSAEAFFGQGTRLTVV.

J is TRBJ1-1 and V is TRBV6-5; D uncertain. The CDR3 loop spans 11 amino acids. V was trimmed by 8 bases and J by 1 base, leaving 5 bases between them. CDR1 is MNHEY, CDR2 SVGAGI, per germline. The CDR3 coding sequence is TGTGCCAGCGTTAGGAACACTGAAGCTTTCTTT. Its protein product is CASVRNTEAFF.

The CDR3, as DNA: TGCAGTGCTGGCAACGATCAGCCCCAGCATTTT. Translating gives CSAGNDQPQHF. The chain carries TRBV20-1 and TRBJ1-5; D unresolved. CDR1 DFQATT and CDR2 SNEGSKA come from the germline V gene (reference sequence). V lost 5 bases and J 5 bases, leaving 7 bases between the germline ends. The CDR3 covers 11 residues.

The chain uses TRBV5-1 and TRBJ2-7, with a weak D call TRBD2 (6 bases). Trimming left V 2 bases short and J 2 bases short, with 11 bases between. CDR3 length: 14 residues. Germline V CDR1 and CDR2: SGHRS, YFSETQ. The CDR3 protein is CASSFLGEAYEQYF. The DNA of the CDR3 is TGCGCCAGCAGCTTTTTGGGGGAGGCCTACGAGCAGTACTTC.

The J gene is TRBJ2-2, the V gene TRBV10-1; no reliable D call. Germline CDR1 WNHNN, CDR2 SYGVQD (reference sequence). V shed 6 bases and J shed 0 bases, with 8 bases lying between them. This CDR3 is built from 14 residues. The CDR3 reads CASRSSSNTGELFF. CDR3 sequence (DNA): TGCGCCAGCAGAAGTAGCTCGAACACCGGGGAGCTGTTTTTT.

The V call is TRBV18, the J call TRBJ2-7; TRBD2 matches at 7 bases. Germline-derived CDR1 and CDR2 are KGHSH and LQKENI. Trimming removed 5 bases from V and 7 bases from J; junction bases left unmatched: 17. The CDR3 runs to 16 residues. The chain's CDR3 is CASSNTGRSLVGEQYF. The DNA for the CDR3 is TGTGCCAGCTCAAACACCGGGAGGTCGCTGGTAGGGGAGCAGTACTTC.